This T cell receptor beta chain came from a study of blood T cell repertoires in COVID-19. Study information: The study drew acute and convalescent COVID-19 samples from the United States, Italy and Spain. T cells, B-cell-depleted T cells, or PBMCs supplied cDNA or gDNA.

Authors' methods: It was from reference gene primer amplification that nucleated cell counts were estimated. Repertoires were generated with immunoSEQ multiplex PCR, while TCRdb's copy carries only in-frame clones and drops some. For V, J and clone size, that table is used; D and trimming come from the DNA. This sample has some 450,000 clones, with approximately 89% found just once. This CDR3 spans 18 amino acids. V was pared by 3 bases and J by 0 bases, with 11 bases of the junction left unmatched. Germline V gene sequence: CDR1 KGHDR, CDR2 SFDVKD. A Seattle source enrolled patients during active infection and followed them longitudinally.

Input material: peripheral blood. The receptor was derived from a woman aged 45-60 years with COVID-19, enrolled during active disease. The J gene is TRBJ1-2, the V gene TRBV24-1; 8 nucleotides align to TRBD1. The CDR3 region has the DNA TGTGCCACCAGTGATCCCCACCAGGGGGCGCCGCCTAACTATGGCTACACCTTC. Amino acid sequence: CATSDPHQGAPPNYGYTF.